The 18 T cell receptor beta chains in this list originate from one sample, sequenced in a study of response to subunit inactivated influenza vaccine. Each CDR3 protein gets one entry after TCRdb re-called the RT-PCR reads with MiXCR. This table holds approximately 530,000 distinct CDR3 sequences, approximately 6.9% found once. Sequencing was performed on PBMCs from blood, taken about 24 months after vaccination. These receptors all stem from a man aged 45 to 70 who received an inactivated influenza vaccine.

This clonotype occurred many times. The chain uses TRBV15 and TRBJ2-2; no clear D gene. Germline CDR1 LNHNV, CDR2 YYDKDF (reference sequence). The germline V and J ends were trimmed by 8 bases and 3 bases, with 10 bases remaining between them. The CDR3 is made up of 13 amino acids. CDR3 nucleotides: TGTGCCACCGGTTCCGTGTACACCGGGGAGCTGTTTTTT. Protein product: CATGSVYTGELFF.

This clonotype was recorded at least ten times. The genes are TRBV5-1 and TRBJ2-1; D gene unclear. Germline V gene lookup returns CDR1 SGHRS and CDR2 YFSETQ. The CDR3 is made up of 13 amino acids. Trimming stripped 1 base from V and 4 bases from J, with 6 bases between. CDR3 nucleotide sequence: TGCGCCAGCAGCTTGCAGCAATACAATGAGCAGTTCTTC. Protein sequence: CASSLQQYNEQFF. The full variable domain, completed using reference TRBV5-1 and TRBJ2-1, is KAGVTQTPRYLIKTRGQQVTLSCSPISGHRSVSWYQQTPGQGLQFLFEYFSETQRNKGNFPGRFSGRQFSNSRSEMNVSTLELGDSALYLCASSLQQYNEQFFGPGTRLTVL.

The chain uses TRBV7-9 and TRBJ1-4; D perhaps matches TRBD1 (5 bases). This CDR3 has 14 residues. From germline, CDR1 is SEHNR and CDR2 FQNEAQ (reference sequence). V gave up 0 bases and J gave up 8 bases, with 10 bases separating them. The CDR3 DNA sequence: TGTGCCAGCAGCTTAGCGACAGTGATCGAAAAACTGTTTTTT. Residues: CASSLATVIEKLFF.

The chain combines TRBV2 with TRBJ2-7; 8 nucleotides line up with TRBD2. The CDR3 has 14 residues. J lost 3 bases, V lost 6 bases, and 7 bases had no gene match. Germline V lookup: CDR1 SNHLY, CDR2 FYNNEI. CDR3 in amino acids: CASRSGRGIYEQYF. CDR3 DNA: TGTGCCAGCAGAAGCGGGAGAGGGATCTACGAGCAGTACTTC.

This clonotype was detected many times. For the CDR3, the DNA is TGTGCCAGCAGTTTTAGGTTGCCAAATCAAGAGACCCAGTACTTC. Translation: CASSFRLPNQETQYF. This chain joins TRBV12-3 or TRBV12-4 and TRBJ2-5; no firm D call. V dropped 3 bases and J dropped 2 bases, with 13 bases sitting between them. The CDR3 runs 15 residues.

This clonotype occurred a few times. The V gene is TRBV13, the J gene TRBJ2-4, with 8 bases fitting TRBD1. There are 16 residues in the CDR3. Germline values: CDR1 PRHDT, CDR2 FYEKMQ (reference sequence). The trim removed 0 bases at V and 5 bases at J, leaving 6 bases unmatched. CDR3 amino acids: CASSLGIGTGQNIQYF. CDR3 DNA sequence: TGTGCCAGCAGCTTAGGCATCGGGACAGGCCAAAACATTCAGTACTTC.

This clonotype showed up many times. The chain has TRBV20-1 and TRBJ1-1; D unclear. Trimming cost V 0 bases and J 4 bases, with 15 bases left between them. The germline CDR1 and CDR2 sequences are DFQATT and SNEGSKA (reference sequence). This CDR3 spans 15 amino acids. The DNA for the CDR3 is TGCAGTGCTAGAGAAGGAAGGCACCTACCCACTGAAGCTTTCTTT. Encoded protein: CSAREGRHLPTEAFF.

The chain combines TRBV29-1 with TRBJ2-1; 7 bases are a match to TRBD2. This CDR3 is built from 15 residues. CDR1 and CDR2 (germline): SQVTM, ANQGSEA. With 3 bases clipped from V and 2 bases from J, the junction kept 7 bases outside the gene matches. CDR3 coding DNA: TGCAGCGTTGATGGGCTAGCGGAAACCTACAATGAGCAGTTCTTC. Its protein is CSVDGLAETYNEQFF.

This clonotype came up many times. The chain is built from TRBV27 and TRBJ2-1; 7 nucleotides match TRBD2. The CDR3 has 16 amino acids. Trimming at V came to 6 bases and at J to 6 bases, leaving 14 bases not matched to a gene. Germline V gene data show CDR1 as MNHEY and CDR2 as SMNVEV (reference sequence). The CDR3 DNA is TGTGCCAGCAGGGGGGATGGGAGGGGTTGGTTCAATGAGCAGTTCTTC. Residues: CASRGDGRGWFNEQFF.

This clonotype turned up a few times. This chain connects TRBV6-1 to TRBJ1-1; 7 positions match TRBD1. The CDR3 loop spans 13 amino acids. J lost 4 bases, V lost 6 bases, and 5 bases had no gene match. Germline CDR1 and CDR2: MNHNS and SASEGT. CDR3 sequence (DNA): TGTGCCAGCAGCGACAGGGACCGCACTGAAGCTTTCTTT. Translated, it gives CASSDRDRTEAFF.

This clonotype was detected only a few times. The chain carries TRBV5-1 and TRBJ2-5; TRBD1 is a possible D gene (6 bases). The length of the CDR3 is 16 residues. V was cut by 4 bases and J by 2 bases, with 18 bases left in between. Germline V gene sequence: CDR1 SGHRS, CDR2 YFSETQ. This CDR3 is CASSRGTRAVQETQYF. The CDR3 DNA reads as TGCGCCAGCAGCAGAGGGACAAGGGCTGTACAAGAGACCCAGTACTTC.

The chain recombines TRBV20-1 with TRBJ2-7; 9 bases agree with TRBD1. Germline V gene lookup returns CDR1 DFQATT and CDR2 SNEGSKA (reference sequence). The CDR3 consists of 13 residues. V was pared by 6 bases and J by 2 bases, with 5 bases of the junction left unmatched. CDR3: CSALGQGPYEQYF. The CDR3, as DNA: TGCAGTGCCCTAGGACAGGGGCCCTACGAGCAGTACTTC.

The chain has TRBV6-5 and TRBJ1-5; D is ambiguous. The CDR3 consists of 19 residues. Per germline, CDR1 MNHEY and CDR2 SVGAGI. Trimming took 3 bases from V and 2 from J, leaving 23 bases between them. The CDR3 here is CASSYRFVPYGGGNQPQHF. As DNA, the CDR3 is TGTGCCAGCAGTTATAGGTTCGTGCCGTATGGTGGTGGCAATCAGCCCCAGCATTTT.

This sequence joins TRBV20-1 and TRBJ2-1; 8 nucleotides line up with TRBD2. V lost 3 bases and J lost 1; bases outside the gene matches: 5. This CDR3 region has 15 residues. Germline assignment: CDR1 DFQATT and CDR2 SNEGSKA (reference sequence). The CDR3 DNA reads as TGCAGTGCTAGCCGAGCGGGAGTGTCCTACAATGAGCAGTTCTTC. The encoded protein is CSASRAGVSYNEQFF.

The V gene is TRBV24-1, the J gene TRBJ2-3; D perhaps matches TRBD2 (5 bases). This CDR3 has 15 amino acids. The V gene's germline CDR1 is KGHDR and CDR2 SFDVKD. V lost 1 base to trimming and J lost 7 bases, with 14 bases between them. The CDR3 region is CATSDFTSGVHTQYF. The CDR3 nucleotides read TGTGCCACCAGTGATTTCACTAGTGGTGTCCATACGCAGTATTTT.

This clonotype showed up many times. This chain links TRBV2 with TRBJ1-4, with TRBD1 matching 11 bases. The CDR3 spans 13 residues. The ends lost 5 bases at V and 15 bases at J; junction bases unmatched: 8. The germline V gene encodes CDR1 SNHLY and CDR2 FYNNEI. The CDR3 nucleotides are TGTGCCAGCAGTTCGGGGACAGGGGGAAGGATGTTTTTT. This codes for CASSSGTGGRMFF.

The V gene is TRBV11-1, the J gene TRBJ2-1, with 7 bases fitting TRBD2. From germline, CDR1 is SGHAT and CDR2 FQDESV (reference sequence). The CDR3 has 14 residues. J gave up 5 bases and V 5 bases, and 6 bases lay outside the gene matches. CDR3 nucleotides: TGTGCCAGCAGCCACCTAGCGGCAGACAATGAGCAGTTCTTC. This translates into CASSHLAADNEQFF.

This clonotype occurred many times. CDR3 in DNA: TGTGCCAGCAGTTCCTCGGGGACAGGGTACAATGAGCAGTTCTTC. Amino acid sequence: CASSSSGTGYNEQFF. The rearrangement links TRBV12-3 or TRBV12-4 to TRBJ2-1, with 9 bases fitting TRBD1. J was trimmed by 4 bases and V by 4 bases; bases with no gene match: 5. The CDR3 is made up of 15 amino acids.